This T cell receptor beta chain stems from a study of OX40 agonist ivuxolimab in advanced cancers. Overall study: Ivuxolimab, an antibody acting as an agonist of OX40 (CD134), was used to treat patients. Patients undergoing dose escalation presented with hepatocellular carcinoma, melanoma, renal cell or head and neck cancer.

Peripheral blood came from all dose cohorts at three timepoints. The data were produced by immunoSEQ multiplex PCR, yet TCRdb's version contains in-frame clones alone and is incomplete. The repertoire holds 65,000 to 95,000 clones, with under 85% as singletons. The CDR3 spans 15 residues. V was shortened by 0 bases and J by 2 bases, with 11 bases between the two germline ends. Germline V gene lookup returns CDR1 SGHRS and CDR2 YFSETQ. The receptor comes from an adult with an advanced solid tumor such as melanoma, head and neck, liver or kidney cancer. This specimen was CD4+ or CD8+ T cells sorted from blood, taken in a trial of the OX40 agonist ivuxolimab. The rearrangement links TRBV5-1 to TRBJ2-5; D is unclear. CDR3 bases: TGCGCCAGCAGCTTGGGTATAACCCTTCAAGAGACCCAGTACTTC. It specifies CASSLGITLQETQYF.